This T cell receptor beta chain was sequenced for a study of blood T cell repertoires in COVID-19. This CDR3 comprises 15 residues. V dropped 4 bases and J dropped 6 bases, with 16 bases sitting between them. Some clones are missing from TCRdb's copy, which holds only in-frame ones; the method was immunoSEQ multiplex PCR. Among approximately 140,000 clones listed, around 86% were seen once. This sequence joins TRBV23-1 and TRBJ2-1, with TRBD1 as a possible D gene (8 bases). TRBV23-1 qualifies as an ORF whose function is uncertain. This sequence was found in a man aged 70-80 years with acute or convalescent COVID-19. Sequenced: peripheral blood. The CDR3 DNA reads TGCGCCAGCAGTCCCAATACAGGGGGGGTCAATGAGCAGTTCTTC. Amino acids: CASSPNTGGVNEQFF.